One T cell receptor (beta chain) is described in this entry. Its matching antigen is unknown. These data come from a study of cytomegalovirus exposure and HLA in healthy donors. Study-level findings and limits: HLA alleles were associated with 16,951 TCR beta sequences in a later analysis at 0.05 false discovery rate.

This PCR relied on a set of 60 Vbeta primers and 13 Jbeta primers. Assay: immunoSEQ multiplex PCR; the TCRdb copy retains only in-frame clones and omits some. The repertoire holds 150,000 to 200,000 clones, with 80% to 90% as singletons. Sequencing was performed on PBMCs. The TCR was taken from a man aged 18 to 29 in good health and CMV-seropositive.

The DNA for the CDR3 is TGTGCCAGCAAACGAGAACCAGATACGCAGTATTTT. Translation gives CASKREPDTQYF. This chain connects TRBV6-1 to TRBJ2-3, with D uncertain. CDR3 length: 12 residues. Germline lookup yields CDR1 MNHNS and CDR2 SASEGT. V shed 7 bases and J shed 4 bases, with 9 bases lying between them.